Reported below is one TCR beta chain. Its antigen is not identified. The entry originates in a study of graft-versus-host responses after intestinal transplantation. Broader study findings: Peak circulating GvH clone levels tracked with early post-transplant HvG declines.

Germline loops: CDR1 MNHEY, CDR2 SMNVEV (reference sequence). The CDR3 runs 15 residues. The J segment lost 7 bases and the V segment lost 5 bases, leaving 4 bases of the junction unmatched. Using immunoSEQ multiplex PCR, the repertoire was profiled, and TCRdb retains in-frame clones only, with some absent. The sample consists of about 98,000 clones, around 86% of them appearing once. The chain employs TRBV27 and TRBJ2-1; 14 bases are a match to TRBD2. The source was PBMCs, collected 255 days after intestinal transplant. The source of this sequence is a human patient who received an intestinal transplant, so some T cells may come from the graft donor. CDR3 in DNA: TGTGCCAGCAGTCTAGGGACTAGCGGGGGTAATGAGCAGTTCTTC. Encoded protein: CASSLGTSGGNEQFF.